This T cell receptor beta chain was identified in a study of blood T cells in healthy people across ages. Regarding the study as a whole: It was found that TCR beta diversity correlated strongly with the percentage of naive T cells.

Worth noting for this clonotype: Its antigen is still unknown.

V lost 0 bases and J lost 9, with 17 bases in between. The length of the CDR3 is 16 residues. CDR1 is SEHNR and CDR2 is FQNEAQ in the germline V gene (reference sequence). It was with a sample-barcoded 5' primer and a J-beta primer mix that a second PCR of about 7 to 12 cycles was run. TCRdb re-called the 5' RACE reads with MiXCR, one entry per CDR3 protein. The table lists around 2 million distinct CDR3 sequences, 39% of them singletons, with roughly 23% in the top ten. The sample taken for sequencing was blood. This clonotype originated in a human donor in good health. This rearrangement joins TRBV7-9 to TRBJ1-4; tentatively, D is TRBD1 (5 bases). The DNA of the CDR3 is TGTGCCAGCAGCTTAGCCGGGACTCTGGGTGCGAAAAAACTGTTTTTT. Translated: CASSLAGTLGAKKLFF.